This entry lists 5 T cell receptor beta chains sequenced from one sample in a study of CD8+CD57+ T cells in acquired aplastic anemia. TCR beta VDJ and CDR3 were profiled, and genomic DNA was the template. TCRdb recomputed calls from the reads with MiXCR, one row per CDR3 protein. Of hundreds of thousands of distinct CDR3 sequences listed, over 25% were seen once; the top ten hold 0.82%. Patients selected for sequencing had displayed CD8+CD57+ cell expansion by flow cytometry. Input material: sorted CD4+, CD8+, or CD8+CD57+ T cells (not recorded which) from PBMCs. All receptors derive from a human donor with aplastic anemia.

The chain is built from TRBV20-1 and TRBJ2-2; TRBD1 matches at 12 bases. The CDR3 runs 14 residues. Germline lookup yields CDR1 DFQATT and CDR2 SNEGSKA (reference sequence). Trimming removed 6 bases from V and 7 bases from J; junction bases left unmatched: 6. In DNA form, the CDR3 reads TGCAGTGCAGCCGGGACAGGGGGCCTCGGGGAGCTGTTTTTT. This translates into CSAAGTGGLGELFF.

A few counts support this clonotype. The chain recombines TRBV20-1 with TRBJ1-1; 9 nucleotides align to TRBD1. V was pared by 4 bases and J by 6 bases, with 9 bases of the junction left unmatched. CDR3 length: 14 amino acids. Germline lookup yields CDR1 DFQATT and CDR2 SNEGSKA (reference sequence). The DNA of the CDR3 is TGCAGTGCTAAGAGGGACAGGGCTGCCCCTGAAGCTTTCTTT. Translating gives CSAKRDRAAPEAFF.

This chain links TRBV19 with TRBJ2-6; D might be TRBD1 (6 bases). CDR3 size: 17 residues. Germline V lookup: CDR1 LNHDA, CDR2 SQIVND (reference sequence). Deletions cut 4 bases from V and 1 base from J, with 14 bases between. CDR3 residues: CASSTGTIVSGANVLTF. The CDR3, as DNA: TGTGCCAGTAGTACCGGGACAATCGTTTCTGGGGCCAACGTCCTGACTTTC.

The V gene is TRBV9, the J gene TRBJ1-1, with D perhaps TRBD1 (6 bases). Germline V lookup: CDR1 SGDLS, CDR2 YYNGEE. Deletions cut 0 bases from V and 1 base from J, with 13 bases between. The CDR3 is 16 residues long. In nucleotides, the CDR3 is TGTGCCAGCAGCGTAGCTTGGACAGCCCCGAACACTGAAGCTTTCTTT. It translates to CASSVAWTAPNTEAFF.

The chain uses TRBV6-5 and TRBJ2-1; D unresolved. Germline CDR1 reads MNHEY; CDR2 reads SVGAGI. This CDR3 region has 13 residues. Trimming took off 5 bases at V and 5 bases at J, with 10 bases between the two ends. The CDR3 loop is CASSAHSNNEQFF. DNA for the CDR3: TGTGCCAGCAGTGCCCACTCGAACAATGAGCAGTTCTTC.